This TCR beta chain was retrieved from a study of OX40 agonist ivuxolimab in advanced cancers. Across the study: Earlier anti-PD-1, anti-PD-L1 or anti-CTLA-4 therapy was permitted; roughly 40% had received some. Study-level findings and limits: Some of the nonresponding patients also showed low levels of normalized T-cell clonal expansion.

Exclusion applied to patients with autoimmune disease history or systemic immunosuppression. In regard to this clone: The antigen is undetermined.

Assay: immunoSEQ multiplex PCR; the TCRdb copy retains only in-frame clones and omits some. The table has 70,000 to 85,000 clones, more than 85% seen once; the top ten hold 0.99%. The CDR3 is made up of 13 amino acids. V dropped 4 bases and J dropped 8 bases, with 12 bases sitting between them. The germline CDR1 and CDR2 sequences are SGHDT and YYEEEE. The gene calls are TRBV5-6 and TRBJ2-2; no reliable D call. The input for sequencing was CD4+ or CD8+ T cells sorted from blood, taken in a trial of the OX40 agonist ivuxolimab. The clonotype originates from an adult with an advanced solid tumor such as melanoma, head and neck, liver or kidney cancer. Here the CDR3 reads CASSLRTSGELFF. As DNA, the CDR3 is TGTGCCAGCAGCCTTCGAACGAGTGGGGAGCTGTTTTTT.